This passage covers 19 T cell receptor beta chains from one sample sequenced in a study of shared clonotypes between healthy human individuals. This table comes from immunoSEQ multiplex PCR, and its TCRdb copy is limited to in-frame clones, with some not included. The profile shows 600,000 to 750,000 clones, over 55% of them singletons. The sample taken for sequencing was memory CD4+ T cells sorted from blood. The sample's subset: CD45RA-negative fraction. These receptors were taken from a woman aged 25 to 39 in good health.

This clone was seen once. The V and J genes are TRBV5-4 and TRBJ2-7; 11 bases align to TRBD2. V lost 0 bases to trimming and J lost 3 bases; unmatched junction nucleotides: 11. CDR3 size: 18 residues. CDR1 is SGHNT, CDR2 YYREEE, per germline (reference sequence). The CDR3 sequence: CASSLALATSGTYYEQYF. The CDR3 DNA reads TGTGCCAGCAGCTTGGCCCTTGCGACTAGCGGGACATACTACGAGCAGTACTTC.

This CDR3 reads CASGQTSGRYNEQFF. The CDR3 DNA reads as TGTGCCAGCGGCCAAACTAGCGGGAGATACAATGAGCAGTTCTTC. V gene TRBV5-6 combines with J gene TRBJ2-1; 11 nucleotides line up with TRBD2. The ends lost 7 bases at V and 4 bases at J; junction bases unmatched: 7. CDR3 length: 15 amino acids. Per germline, CDR1 SGHDT and CDR2 YYEEEE.

The chain recombines TRBV21-1 with TRBJ2-5. The last part of the DNA fits TRBJ2-7 better; the J call may be wrong. TRBV21-1 is assigned pseudogene status. The CDR3 extends over 11 amino acids. CDR3 region: CASSVRREQYF. CDR3 DNA: TGTGCCAGCAGCGTTCGACGCGAGCAGTACTTC.

This clone was observed a few times. The genes are TRBV28 and TRBJ2-4; tentatively, D is TRBD1 (5 bases). The CDR3 is made up of 14 amino acids. The ends were cut back, 5 bases at V and 0 bases at J, with 8 bases in the middle. CDR1 MDHEN and CDR2 SYDVKM come from the germline V gene. The CDR3 loop reads CASSLQGAKNIQYF. CDR3 sequence (DNA): TGTGCCAGCAGTCTCCAGGGAGCCAAAAACATTCAGTACTTC.

V and J are TRBV18 and TRBJ1-1; TRBD1 agrees at 10 bases. Germline loops: CDR1 KGHSH, CDR2 LQKENI. This CDR3 contains 19 residues. Trimming removed 1 base from V and 7 bases from J; junction bases left unmatched: 18. In DNA form, the CDR3 reads TGTGCCAGCTCACCACTTGAAGCGACAGGGGGCGCGAAAGGGGGTGAAGCTTTCTTT. It is translated as CASSPLEATGGAKGGEAFF.

Remarks on this clone: Other DNA sequences within the sample encode an identical CDR3. V gene TRBV5-1 combines with J gene TRBJ2-7; 10 nucleotides line up with TRBD1. Germline V gene data show CDR1 as SGHRS and CDR2 as YFSETQ. The length of the CDR3 is 14 residues. The V and J ends lost 2 bases and 7 bases, in that order; junction bases with no gene match: 6. For the CDR3, the DNA is TGCGCCAGCAGCTTAGGGACAGGGGCTTTGGAGCAGTACTTC. Amino acids: CASSLGTGALEQYF.

The chain uses TRBV30 and TRBJ1-3, with 7 bases matching TRBD1. The CDR3 has 13 residues. The J segment lost 2 bases and the V segment lost 5 bases, leaving 3 bases of the junction unmatched. CDR1 is GTSNPN and CDR2 is SVGIG in the germline V gene (reference sequence). The CDR3 here is CAWDTGAGNTIYF. The DNA for the CDR3 is TGTGCCTGGGATACAGGGGCTGGAAACACCATATATTTT.

This clone was picked up one time. The chain recombines TRBV11-2 with TRBJ2-7, with 7 bases matching TRBD1. The CDR3 has 15 amino acids. The germline V gene has CDR1 SGHAT and CDR2 FQNNGV. V trimming: 4 bases; J trimming: 3 bases; junction bases outside the gene matches: 9. The CDR3 here is CASSSFGTANYEQYF. The DNA for the CDR3 is TGTGCCAGCAGCTCCTTCGGGACAGCAAACTACGAGCAGTACTTC.

The J gene is TRBJ2-7, the V gene TRBV5-1; 8 nucleotides align to TRBD1. This CDR3 contains 14 residues. In germline, CDR1 is SGHRS, CDR2 YFSETQ. V dropped 4 bases and J dropped 7; count of bases not matched to a gene: 10. CDR3 coding DNA: TGCGCCAGCAGCCCCGTCCCGGGACAGGAAGAGCAGTACTTC. Translation: CASSPVPGQEEQYF.

The chain recombines TRBV15 with TRBJ1-5, with TRBD1 as a possible D gene (6 bases). This CDR3 spans 15 amino acids. CDR1 and CDR2 from the germline V gene are LNHNV and YYDKDF (reference sequence). Trimming left V 3 bases short and J 4 bases short, with 13 bases between. The CDR3 sequence is CATSSLDRINQPQHF. Written as DNA, the CDR3 is TGTGCCACCAGCAGCTTGGACAGAATTAATCAGCCCCAGCATTTT.

The chain links TRBV18 to TRBJ2-1, with D possibly matching TRBD1 (6 bases). This CDR3 spans 13 amino acids. Germline assignment: CDR1 KGHSH and CDR2 LQKENI. Trimming removed 10 bases from V and 8 bases from J, with 18 bases in between. As DNA, the CDR3 is TGTGCCACCTACCAGGGGAGCGGCGATGAGCAGTTCTTC. Protein product: CATYQGSGDEQFF.

This clone has only one observation. The chain carries TRBV28 and TRBJ2-7; 11 nucleotides match TRBD2. V dropped 7 bases and J dropped 4; count of bases not matched to a gene: 12. This CDR3 is 16 amino acids long. Germline V CDR1 and CDR2: MDHEN, SYDVKM. The CDR3 sequence is CASTTTRASGRYEQYF. As DNA, the CDR3 is TGTGCCAGCACCACAACTAGGGCTAGCGGGAGGTACGAGCAGTACTTC.

The chain has TRBV7-3 and TRBJ1-1; no firm D call. Germline V lookup: CDR1 SGHTA, CDR2 FQGTGA. V dropped 3 bases and J dropped 1 base, with 6 bases sitting between them. This CDR3 has 13 amino acids. In nucleotides, the CDR3 is TGTGCCAGCAGCTTTCACGGGAACACTGAAGCTTTCTTT. This codes for CASSFHGNTEAFF.

J is TRBJ1-1 and V is TRBV6-6; 9 bases line up with TRBD1. Per the germline V gene, CDR1 is MNHNY and CDR2 is SVGAGI (reference sequence). V lost 6 bases, J lost 6 bases, and 8 bases stayed unmatched. The CDR3 contains 14 residues. Here the CDR3 reads CASRPGTGFSEAFF. CDR3 DNA: TGTGCCAGCAGGCCGGGGACAGGGTTTTCTGAAGCTTTCTTT.

The gene calls are TRBV11-2 and TRBJ2-3; D unclear. Germline V gene lookup returns CDR1 SGHAT and CDR2 FQNNGV. V was pared by 7 bases and J by 2 bases, with 7 bases between. This CDR3 is 12 amino acids long. CDR3 protein: CASTLYTDTQYF. Written as DNA, the CDR3 is TGTGCCAGCACCCTTTACACAGATACGCAGTATTTT.

V gene TRBV21-1 combines with J gene TRBJ2-7; the table's D call, TRBD1, was not checked against the DNA. TRBV21-1 is marked as a pseudogene. This CDR3 comprises 15 residues. CDR3 nucleotide sequence: TGTGCCAGCAGTTCACCCCGGGACAGGGGGCTTGAGCAGTACTTC. Its translation: CASSSPRDRGLEQYF.

The chain is built from TRBV28 and TRBJ1-5; 10 bases align to TRBD1. The germline V gene has CDR1 MDHEN and CDR2 SYDVKM. The CDR3 is 14 residues long. V lost 5 bases, J lost 5 bases, and 3 bases stayed unmatched. CDR3 residues: CASSRQGAHQPQHF. The CDR3 bases are TGTGCCAGCAGTAGACAGGGGGCTCATCAGCCCCAGCATTTT.

The V call is TRBV28, the J call TRBJ2-2; 10 nucleotides align to TRBD1. The trim removed 1 base at V and 4 bases at J, leaving 6 bases unmatched. Germline CDR1 reads MDHEN; CDR2 reads SYDVKM. The CDR3 extends over 17 amino acids. The CDR3 bases are TGTGCCAGCAGTTTATTTTGGGGACAGGGGATCACCGGGGAGCTGTTTTTT. Translated, it gives CASSLFWGQGITGELFF.

The CDR3 region is CAWSVNGLAKNIQYF. CDR3 DNA: TGTGCCTGGAGTGTAAACGGATTAGCCAAAAACATTCAGTACTTC. V usage is TRBV30 and J usage is TRBJ2-4; D uncertain. Trimming left V 0 bases short and J 0 bases short, with 9 bases between. The CDR3 extends over 15 amino acids. Germline CDR1 GTSNPN, CDR2 SVGIG (reference sequence).